One sample yielded the 13 T cell receptor beta chains listed below, sequenced in a study of beta chain features in type 1 diabetes. For these TCRs, the target antigens are not known. Notes on the study in general: All four CD4+ subsets of Type 1 diabetes patients contained TCRB CDR3s that were moderately but significantly shorter.

Expressed TCRB transcripts were sequenced, since all the RNA that had been isolated was reverse transcribed. Profiled with immunoSEQ multiplex PCR; TCRdb holds only in-frame clones, not every one. The sample yields about 28,000 clones, 65% seen once. Sequencing was done on a sample of Tregs from blood. These receptors were collected from a woman between 25 and 40 years old with type 1 diabetes.

J is TRBJ2-3 and V is TRBV7-6; 10 bases match TRBD2. CDR1 and CDR2 from the germline V gene are SGHVS and FNYEAQ. After removal of 0 bases from V and 4 bases from J, the junction contained 4 bases not matched to a gene. The CDR3 has 16 amino acids. Here the CDR3 DNA reads TGTGCCAGCAGCTTAGCCGGTCTAGCGGGAGCAGATACGCAGTATTTT. Its protein is CASSLAGLAGADTQYF.

The chain combines TRBV30 with TRBJ1-1, with 7 bases matching TRBD1. CDR1 is GTSNPN and CDR2 is SVGIG in the germline V gene (reference sequence). V lost 2 bases and J lost 3; bases outside the gene matches: 6. The CDR3 sequence is 14 residues long. CDR3 region: CAWSIDRAYTEAFF. Written as DNA, the CDR3 is TGTGCCTGGAGTATAGACAGGGCTTACACTGAAGCTTTCTTT.

Written as DNA, the CDR3 is TGCGCCAGCAGCTTAAGCACTTCCTACAATGAGCAGTTCTTC. It translates to CASSLSTSYNEQFF. This chain connects TRBV5-1 to TRBJ2-1; no clear D. Trimming removed 2 bases at V and 1 base at J, with 7 bases between. This CDR3 comprises 14 residues. CDR1 SGHRS and CDR2 YFSETQ come from the germline V gene.

The CDR3 sequence is CALSGGSTDTQYF. CDR3 bases: TGTGCCTTATCAGGGGGAAGCACAGATACGCAGTATTTT. The chain uses TRBV30 and TRBJ2-3, with 7 bases aligning to TRBD1. Looked up from germline, CDR1 is GTSNPN and CDR2 is SVGIG (reference sequence). The CDR3 is 13 residues long. Germline trimming cut 7 bases from V and 0 bases from J; bases unmatched to any gene: 4.

The rearrangement uses TRBV6-1 and TRBJ2-5, with 7 bases that match TRBD1. The CDR3 has 16 residues. Unmatched junction bases numbered 9, after V lost 0 bases and J lost 5 bases. CDR1 is MNHNS, CDR2 SASEGT, per germline. The CDR3 region is CASSEAFTGAWETQYF. The CDR3 DNA is TGTGCCAGCAGTGAAGCTTTCACAGGGGCGTGGGAGACCCAGTACTTC.

This clone has just a few counts. V and J are TRBV29-1 and TRBJ2-7; 8 nucleotides agree with TRBD1. CDR1 is SQVTM, CDR2 ANQGSEA, per germline. CDR3 length: 14 residues. Unmatched junction bases numbered 10, after V lost 6 bases and J lost 3 bases. The CDR3 sequence: CSVKRQGIYYEQYF. The CDR3 DNA sequence: TGCAGCGTCAAGAGACAGGGGATCTACTACGAGCAGTACTTC.

The CDR3 nucleotides are TGTGCCAGCAGCGAAGGGACAGGGGTCTACGAGCAGTACTTC. It specifies CASSEGTGVYEQYF. V usage is TRBV7-8 and J usage is TRBJ2-7; 10 positions match TRBD1. Per the germline V gene, CDR1 is SGHVS and CDR2 is FQNEAQ. CDR3 length: 14 residues. After removal of 5 bases from V and 3 bases from J, the junction contained 4 bases not matched to a gene.

The rearrangement links TRBV7-9 to TRBJ2-7; no clear D. The CDR3 spans 12 residues. V was trimmed by 0 bases and J by 7 bases, leaving 7 bases between them. Germline V gene lookup returns CDR1 SEHNR and CDR2 FQNEAQ (reference sequence). CDR3: CASSLARNEQYF. CDR3 in DNA: TGTGCCAGCAGCTTAGCGCGTAATGAGCAGTACTTC.

J is TRBJ2-2 and V is TRBV11-2; perhaps TRBD2 as D (6 bases). CDR1 is SGHAT, CDR2 FQNNGV, per germline. V lost 7 bases and J 0 bases, leaving 12 bases between the germline ends. The CDR3 has 15 residues. The DNA for the CDR3 is TGTGCCAGCATTTATACGGGGGCGAACACCGGGGAGCTGTTTTTT. Translating gives CASIYTGANTGELFF.

The rearrangement uses TRBV19 and TRBJ1-2; D gene unclear. Trimming took 3 bases from V and 2 from J, leaving 13 bases between them. The CDR3 extends over 15 amino acids. Germline values: CDR1 LNHDA, CDR2 SQIVND (reference sequence). In DNA, the CDR3 is TGTGCCAGTAGTATGGTCCGGGGTGGGAACTATGGCTACACCTTC. Translated, it gives CASSMVRGGNYGYTF.

V usage is TRBV10-2 and J usage is TRBJ2-7, with 8 bases lining up with TRBD2. The CDR3 covers 15 residues. Germline trimming cut 4 bases from V and 2 bases from J; bases unmatched to any gene: 7. Germline CDR1 is WSHSY and CDR2 is SAAADI. The CDR3 bases are TGCGCCAGCAGTGTGGGGGCGGGAGGAGCCTACGAGCAGTACTTC. It is translated as CASSVGAGGAYEQYF.

The chain is built from TRBV28 and TRBJ1-1; TRBD1 is a possible D gene (6 bases). The ends were cut back, 5 bases at V and 6 bases at J, with 13 bases in the middle. Germline V gives CDR1 MDHEN, CDR2 SYDVKM. CDR3 length: 13 amino acids. In DNA form, the CDR3 reads TGTGCCAGCAGTCTTTGGGACATCTCTGAAGCTTTCTTT. It is translated as CASSLWDISEAFF.

The chain employs TRBV13 and TRBJ2-5; 11 bases fit TRBD2. This CDR3 has 16 amino acids. V lost 1 base, J lost 5 bases, and 6 bases stayed unmatched. Germline lookup yields CDR1 PRHDT and CDR2 FYEKMQ (reference sequence). The CDR3 DNA follows: TGTGCCAGCAGCTTAGAACGACTAGCGGGAAGGGAGACCCAGTACTTC. Encoded protein: CASSLERLAGRETQYF.